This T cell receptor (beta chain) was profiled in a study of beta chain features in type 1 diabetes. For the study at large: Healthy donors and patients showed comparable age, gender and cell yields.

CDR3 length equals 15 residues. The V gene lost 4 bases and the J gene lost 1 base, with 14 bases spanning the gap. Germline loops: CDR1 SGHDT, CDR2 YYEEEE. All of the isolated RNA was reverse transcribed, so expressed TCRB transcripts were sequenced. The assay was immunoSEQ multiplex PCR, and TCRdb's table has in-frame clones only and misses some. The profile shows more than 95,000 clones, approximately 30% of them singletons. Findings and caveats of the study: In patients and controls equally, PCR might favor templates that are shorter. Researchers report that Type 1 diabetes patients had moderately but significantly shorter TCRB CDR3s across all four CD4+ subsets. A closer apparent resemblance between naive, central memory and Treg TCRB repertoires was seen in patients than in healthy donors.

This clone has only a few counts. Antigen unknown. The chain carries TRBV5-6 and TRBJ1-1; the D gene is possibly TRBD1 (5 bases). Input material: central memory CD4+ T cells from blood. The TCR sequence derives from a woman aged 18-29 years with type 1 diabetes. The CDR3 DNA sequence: TGTGCCAGCAGCCCCCTCCTAGGACAGAACACTGAAGCTTTCTTT. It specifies CASSPLLGQNTEAFF.